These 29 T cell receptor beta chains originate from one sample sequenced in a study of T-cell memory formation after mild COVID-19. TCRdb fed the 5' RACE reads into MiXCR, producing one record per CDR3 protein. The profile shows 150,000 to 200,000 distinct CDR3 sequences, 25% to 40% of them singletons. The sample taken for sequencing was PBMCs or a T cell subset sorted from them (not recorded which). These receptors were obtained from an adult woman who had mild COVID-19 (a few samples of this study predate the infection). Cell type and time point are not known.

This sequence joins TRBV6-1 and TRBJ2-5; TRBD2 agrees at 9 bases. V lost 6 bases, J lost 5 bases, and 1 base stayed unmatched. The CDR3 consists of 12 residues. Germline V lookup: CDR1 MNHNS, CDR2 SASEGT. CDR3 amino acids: CASRGTSETQYF. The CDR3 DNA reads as TGTGCCAGCAGGGGGACTAGCGAGACCCAGTACTTC.

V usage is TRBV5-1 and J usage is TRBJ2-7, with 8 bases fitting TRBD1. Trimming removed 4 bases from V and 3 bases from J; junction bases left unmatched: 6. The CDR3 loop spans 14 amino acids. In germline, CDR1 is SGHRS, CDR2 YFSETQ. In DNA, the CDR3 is TGCGCCAGCAGCATGGGACAGGCCCTCTACGAGCAGTACTTC. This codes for CASSMGQALYEQYF.

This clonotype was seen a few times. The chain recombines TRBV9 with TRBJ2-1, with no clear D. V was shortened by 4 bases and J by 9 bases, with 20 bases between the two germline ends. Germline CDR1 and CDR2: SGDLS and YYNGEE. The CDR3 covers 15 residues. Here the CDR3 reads CASSPMDQFRGEQFF. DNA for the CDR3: TGTGCCAGCAGCCCAATGGACCAATTCCGTGGTGAGCAGTTCTTC.

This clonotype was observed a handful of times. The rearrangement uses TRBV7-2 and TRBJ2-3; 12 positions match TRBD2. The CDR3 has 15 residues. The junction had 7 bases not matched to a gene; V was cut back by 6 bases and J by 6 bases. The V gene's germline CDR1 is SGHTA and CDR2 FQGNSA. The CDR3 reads CASSSRLAGVDTQYF. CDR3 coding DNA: TGTGCCAGCAGTTCCAGACTAGCGGGAGTGGATACGCAGTATTTT.

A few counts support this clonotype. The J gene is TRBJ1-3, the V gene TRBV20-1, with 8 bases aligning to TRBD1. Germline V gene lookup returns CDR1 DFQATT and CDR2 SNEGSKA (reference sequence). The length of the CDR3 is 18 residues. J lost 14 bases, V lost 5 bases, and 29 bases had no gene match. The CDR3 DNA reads TGCAGTGCTGAGGACAGGGATGGTGATTTAGGCTGGAAACAGACTGTATATTTT. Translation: CSAEDRDGDLGWKQTVYF.

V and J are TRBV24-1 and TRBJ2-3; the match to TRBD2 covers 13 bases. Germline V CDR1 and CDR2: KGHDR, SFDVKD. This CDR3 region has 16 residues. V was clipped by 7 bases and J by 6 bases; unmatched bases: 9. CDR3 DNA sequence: TGTGCCACCAGCTCTGGACTAGCGGGAGTGGTTGATACGCAGTATTTT. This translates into CATSSGLAGVVDTQYF.

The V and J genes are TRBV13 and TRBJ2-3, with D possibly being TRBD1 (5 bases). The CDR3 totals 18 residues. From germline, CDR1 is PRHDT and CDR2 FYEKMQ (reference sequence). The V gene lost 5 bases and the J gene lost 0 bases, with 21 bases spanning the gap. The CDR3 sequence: CASSLIWADSASTDTQYF. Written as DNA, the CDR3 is TGTGCCAGCAGCCTCATTTGGGCTGACAGTGCTAGCACAGATACGCAGTATTTT. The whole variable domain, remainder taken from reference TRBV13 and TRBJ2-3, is AAGVIQSPRHLIKEKRETATLKCYPIPRHDTVYWYQQGPGQDPQFLISFYEKMQSDKGSIPDRFSAQQFSDYHSELNMSSLELGDSALYFCASSLIWADSASTDTQYFGPGTRLTVL.

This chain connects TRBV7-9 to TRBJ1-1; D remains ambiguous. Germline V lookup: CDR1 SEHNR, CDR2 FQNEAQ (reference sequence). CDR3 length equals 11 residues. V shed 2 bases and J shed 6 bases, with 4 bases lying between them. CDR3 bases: TGTGCCAGCAGCTTAATGGCTGAAGCTTTCTTT. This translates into CASSLMAEAFF.

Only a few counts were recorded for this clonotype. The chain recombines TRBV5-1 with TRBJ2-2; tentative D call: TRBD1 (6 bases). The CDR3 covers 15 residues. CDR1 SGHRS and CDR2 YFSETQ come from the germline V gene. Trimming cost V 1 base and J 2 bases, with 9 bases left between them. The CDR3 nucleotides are TGCGCCAGCAGCTTGCGGACAGATAACACCGGGGAGCTGTTTTTT. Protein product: CASSLRTDNTGELFF.

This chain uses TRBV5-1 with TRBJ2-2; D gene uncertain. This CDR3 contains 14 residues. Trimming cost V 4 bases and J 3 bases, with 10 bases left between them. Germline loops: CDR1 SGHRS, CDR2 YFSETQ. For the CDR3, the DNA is TGCGCCAGCAGCAGAGACGGACACACCGGGGAGCTGTTTTTT. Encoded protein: CASSRDGHTGELFF.

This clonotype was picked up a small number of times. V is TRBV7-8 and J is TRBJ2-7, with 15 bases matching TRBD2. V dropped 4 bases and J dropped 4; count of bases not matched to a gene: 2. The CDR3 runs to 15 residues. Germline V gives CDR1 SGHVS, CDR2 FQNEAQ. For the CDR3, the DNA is TGTGCCAGCAGCTCAGGGACTAGCGGGAGGTACGAGCAGTACTTC. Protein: CASSSGTSGRYEQYF.

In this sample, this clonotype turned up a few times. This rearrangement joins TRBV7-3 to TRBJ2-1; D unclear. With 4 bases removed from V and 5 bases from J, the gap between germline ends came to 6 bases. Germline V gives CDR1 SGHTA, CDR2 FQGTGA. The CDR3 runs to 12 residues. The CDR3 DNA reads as TGTGCCAGCAGCTCCGCGGACAATGAGCAGTTCTTC. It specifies CASSSADNEQFF.

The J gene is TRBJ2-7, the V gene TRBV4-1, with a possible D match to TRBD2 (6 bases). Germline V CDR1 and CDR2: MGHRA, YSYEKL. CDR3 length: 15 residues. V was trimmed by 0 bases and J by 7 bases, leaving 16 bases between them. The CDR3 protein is CASSQEGDSVGEQYF. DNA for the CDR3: TGCGCCAGCAGCCAAGAGGGGGACTCCGTTGGGGAGCAGTACTTC.

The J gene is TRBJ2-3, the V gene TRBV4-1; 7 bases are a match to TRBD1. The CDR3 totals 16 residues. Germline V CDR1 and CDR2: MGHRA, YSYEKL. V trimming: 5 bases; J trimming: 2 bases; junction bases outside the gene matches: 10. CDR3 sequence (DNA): TGCGCCAGCAGCATAGCAAGGACAGGATACACAGATACGCAGTATTTT. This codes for CASSIARTGYTDTQYF.

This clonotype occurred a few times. DNA for the CDR3: TGCGCCAGCAATCATCGGCTACCGGGAACCGGGGAGCTGTTTTTT. Its protein is CASNHRLPGTGELFF. The chain couples TRBV5-1 to TRBJ2-2; a weak D match, TRBD2 (5 bases). V was clipped by 6 bases and J by 5 bases, with 17 bases between them. CDR1 is SGHRS and CDR2 is YFSETQ in the germline V gene. This CDR3 has 15 amino acids.

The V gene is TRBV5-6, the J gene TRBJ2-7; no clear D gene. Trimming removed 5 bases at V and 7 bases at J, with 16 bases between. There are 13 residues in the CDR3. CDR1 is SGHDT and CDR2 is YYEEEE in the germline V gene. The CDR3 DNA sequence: TGTGCCAGCAGTGTCGTACGGGTAGGGGAGCAGTACTTC. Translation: CASSVVRVGEQYF. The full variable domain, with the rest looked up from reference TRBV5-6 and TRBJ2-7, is DAGVTQSPTHLIKTRGQQVTLRCSPKSGHDTVSWYQQALGQGPQFIFQYYEEEERQRGNFPDRFSGHQFPNYSSELNVNALLLGDSALYLCASSVVRVGEQYFGPGTRLTVT.

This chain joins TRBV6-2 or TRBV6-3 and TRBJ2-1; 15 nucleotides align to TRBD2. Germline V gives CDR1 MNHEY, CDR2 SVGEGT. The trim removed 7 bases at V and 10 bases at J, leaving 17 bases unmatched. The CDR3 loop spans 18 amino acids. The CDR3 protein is CASKNGLAGGRLGGEQFF. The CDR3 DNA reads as TGTGCCAGCAAGAACGGACTAGCGGGAGGGCGGCTAGGGGGGGAGCAGTTCTTC.

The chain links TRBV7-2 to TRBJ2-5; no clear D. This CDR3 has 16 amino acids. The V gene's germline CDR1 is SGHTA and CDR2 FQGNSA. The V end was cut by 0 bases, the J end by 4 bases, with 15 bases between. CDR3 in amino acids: CASSLALQSWGETQYF. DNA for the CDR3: TGTGCCAGCAGCTTAGCCCTGCAAAGTTGGGGAGAGACCCAGTACTTC.

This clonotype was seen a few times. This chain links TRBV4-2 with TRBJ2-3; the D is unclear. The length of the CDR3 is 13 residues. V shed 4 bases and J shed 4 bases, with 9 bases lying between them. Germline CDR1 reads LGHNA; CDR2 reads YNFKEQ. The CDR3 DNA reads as TGTGCCAGCAGCCCCCGAGGAGCAGATACGCAGTATTTT. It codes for CASSPRGADTQYF.

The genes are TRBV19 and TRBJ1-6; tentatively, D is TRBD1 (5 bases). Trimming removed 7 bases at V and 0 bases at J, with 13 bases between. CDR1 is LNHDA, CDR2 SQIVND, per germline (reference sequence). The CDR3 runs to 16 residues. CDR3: CASNPGGSSYNSPLHF. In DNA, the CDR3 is TGTGCCAGTAACCCTGGGGGGAGCTCCTATAATTCACCCCTCCACTTT.

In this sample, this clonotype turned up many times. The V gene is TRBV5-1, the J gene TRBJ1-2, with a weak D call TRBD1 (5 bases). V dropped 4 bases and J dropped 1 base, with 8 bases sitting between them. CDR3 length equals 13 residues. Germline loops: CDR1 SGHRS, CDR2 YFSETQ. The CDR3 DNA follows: TGCGCCAGCAGCCCACAGGTTAACTATGGCTACACCTTC. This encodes CASSPQVNYGYTF.

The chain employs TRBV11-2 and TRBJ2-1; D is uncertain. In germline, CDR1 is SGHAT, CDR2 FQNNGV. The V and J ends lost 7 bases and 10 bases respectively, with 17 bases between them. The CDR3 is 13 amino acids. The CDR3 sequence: CASNPISKLEQFF. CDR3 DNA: TGTGCCAGCAACCCTATCTCTAAGTTAGAGCAGTTCTTC.

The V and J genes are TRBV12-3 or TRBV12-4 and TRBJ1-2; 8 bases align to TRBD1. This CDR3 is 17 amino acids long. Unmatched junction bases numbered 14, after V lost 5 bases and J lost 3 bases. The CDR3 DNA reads TGTGCCAGCAGTGCCGGACAGGGTTCACCCACTGACTATGGCTACACCTTC. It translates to CASSAGQGSPTDYGYTF.

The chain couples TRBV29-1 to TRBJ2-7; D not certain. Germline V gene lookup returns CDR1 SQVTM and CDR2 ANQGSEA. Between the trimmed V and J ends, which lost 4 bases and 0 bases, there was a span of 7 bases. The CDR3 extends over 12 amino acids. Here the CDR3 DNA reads TGCAGCGTTGTAAGTAACTCCTACGAGCAGTACTTC. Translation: CSVVSNSYEQYF.

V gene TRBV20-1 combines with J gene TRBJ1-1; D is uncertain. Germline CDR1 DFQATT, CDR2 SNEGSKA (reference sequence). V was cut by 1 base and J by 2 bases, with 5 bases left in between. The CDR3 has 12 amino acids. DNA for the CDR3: TGCAGTGCTAGAGCCCTTAACACTGAAGCTTTCTTT. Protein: CSARALNTEAFF.

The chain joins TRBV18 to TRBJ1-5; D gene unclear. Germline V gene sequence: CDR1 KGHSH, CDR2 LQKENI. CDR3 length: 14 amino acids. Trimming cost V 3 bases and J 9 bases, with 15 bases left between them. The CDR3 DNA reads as TGTGCCAGCTCACCGGGCTCTCAATCATGGCCCCAGCATTTT. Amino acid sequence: CASSPGSQSWPQHF.

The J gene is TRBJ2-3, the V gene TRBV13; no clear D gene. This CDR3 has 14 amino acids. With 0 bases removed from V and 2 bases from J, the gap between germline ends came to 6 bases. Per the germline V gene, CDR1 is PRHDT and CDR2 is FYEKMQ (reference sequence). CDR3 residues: CASSLGGITDTQYF. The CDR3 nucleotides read TGTGCCAGCAGCTTAGGGGGGATCACAGATACGCAGTATTTT.

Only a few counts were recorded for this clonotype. This chain's CDR3 is CASSHPGTRFTDTQYF. In nucleotides, the CDR3 is TGCGCCAGCAGCCATCCGGGGACTAGGTTCACAGATACGCAGTATTTT. The chain links TRBV5-1 to TRBJ2-3; 8 bases fit TRBD2. Germline-derived CDR1 and CDR2 are SGHRS and YFSETQ. The CDR3 contains 16 residues. Unmatched junction bases numbered 9, after V lost 4 bases and J lost 2 bases.

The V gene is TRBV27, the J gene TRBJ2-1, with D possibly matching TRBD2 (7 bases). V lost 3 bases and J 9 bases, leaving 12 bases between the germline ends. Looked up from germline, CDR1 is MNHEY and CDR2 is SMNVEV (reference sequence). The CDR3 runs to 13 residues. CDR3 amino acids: CASSLLGGGEQFF. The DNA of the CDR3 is TGTGCCAGCAGTTTGTTGGGAGGGGGTGAGCAGTTCTTC.